The 21 T cell receptor beta chains presented below share a single source sample, sequenced in a study of identical twins. TCRdb re-derived calls from the 5' RACE reads in MiXCR, one entry per CDR3 protein. The sample includes 510,000 or so distinct CDR3 sequences, 13% to 15% of them seen just once. These same records also appear under a second study, on yellow fever vaccine responses in identical twins.

The sequenced sample was CD4+ T cells sorted from blood. These receptors all come from a woman between 18 and 29 years old in good health.

The table lists this clonotype with a few counts. The rearrangement uses TRBV7-8 and TRBJ2-5, with 10 bases matching TRBD2. After removal of 5 bases from V and 4 bases from J, the junction contained 10 bases not matched to a gene. CDR3 length: 16 residues. Germline CDR1 is SGHVS and CDR2 is FQNEAQ. The CDR3 nucleotides are TGTGCCAGCAGCCCCTGGGGGGCTAGCGGGGGAGAGACCCAGTACTTC. Translated, it gives CASSPWGASGGETQYF. Together with reference TRBV7-8 and TRBJ2-5, the CDR3 gives the full variable domain: GAGVSQSPRYKVAKRGQDVALRCDPISGHVSLFWYQQALGQGPEFLTYFQNEAQLDKSGLPSDRFFAERPEGSVSTLKIQRTQQEDSAVYLCASSPWGASGGETQYFGPGTRLLVL.

About this clonotype itself: At one end, the junction sequence differs from germline, possibly due to a read error. The J gene is TRBJ2-1, the V gene TRBV20-1; D call uncertain. There are 16 residues in the CDR3. Germline loops: CDR1 DFQATT, CDR2 SNEGSKA (reference sequence). DNA of the CDR3: TGCTGTGCTGACGAGATCCCGGAGTCTGATTACAATGAGCAGTTCTTC. Translating it yields CCADEIPESDYNEQFF.

This chain links TRBV28 with TRBJ2-3; possibly TRBD1 or TRBD2 for D (6 bases each). Deletions cut 3 bases from V and 8 bases from J, with 18 bases between. Germline CDR1 is MDHEN and CDR2 is SYDVKM. The CDR3 is made up of 15 amino acids. The CDR3 DNA is TGTGCCAGCAGTTTGCTAAGTATGGGGGGCGCTACGCAGTATTTT. This codes for CASSLLSMGGATQYF.

This clonotype was seen a few times. J is TRBJ2-5 and V is TRBV28, with TRBD1 matching over 9 bases. The CDR3 runs to 17 residues. With V trimmed by 5 bases and J by 0 bases, 10 bases remained unmatched. Germline CDR1 reads MDHEN; CDR2 reads SYDVKM. CDR3 DNA sequence: TGTGCCAGCAGTCCCGACAGGGGGATTCGGTACCAAGAGACCCAGTACTTC. Protein: CASSPDRGIRYQETQYF.

This clonotype turned up a few times. This rearrangement joins TRBV20-1 to TRBJ2-4; 9 nucleotides match TRBD2. CDR1 DFQATT and CDR2 SNEGSKA come from the germline V gene (reference sequence). This CDR3 comprises 17 residues. V lost 0 bases to trimming and J lost 8 bases; unmatched junction nucleotides: 14. The DNA of the CDR3 is TGCAGTGCTAGAGAAATATTAGCGGGAGTCTATGTGGACATTCAGTACTTC. Its protein product is CSAREILAGVYVDIQYF.

This clonotype has ten or more counts. This sequence joins TRBV7-6 and TRBJ1-4, with D tentatively TRBD1 (6 bases). From germline, CDR1 is SGHVS and CDR2 FNYEAQ. Trimming left V 3 bases short and J 7 bases short, with 15 bases between. The CDR3 runs to 15 residues. CDR3 sequence: CASSLVSGVTEKLFF. The CDR3, as DNA: TGTGCCAGCAGCTTGGTGTCAGGGGTGACTGAAAAACTGTTTTTT.

J is TRBJ2-1 and V is TRBV20-1; a possible D gene is TRBD2 (5 bases). The length of the CDR3 is 14 residues. Trimming took off 0 bases at V and 6 bases at J, with 12 bases between the two ends. Germline V gives CDR1 DFQATT, CDR2 SNEGSKA (reference sequence). The CDR3, as DNA: TGCAGTGCTAGAGATCCAGTCGGAGGCAATGAGCAGTTCTTC. Protein sequence: CSARDPVGGNEQFF.

The chain couples TRBV20-1 to TRBJ1-1; D unclear. V was clipped by 1 base and J by 1 base, with 13 bases between them. There are 15 residues in the CDR3. From germline, CDR1 is DFQATT and CDR2 SNEGSKA (reference sequence). CDR3 residues: CSARAGDIPNTEAFF. Written as DNA, the CDR3 is TGCAGTGCTAGAGCTGGTGACATTCCGAACACTGAAGCTTTCTTT.

The chain links TRBV12-3 or TRBV12-4 to TRBJ1-2; D call uncertain. V was pared by 10 bases and J by 4 bases, with 16 bases between. The CDR3 has 13 amino acids. Here the CDR3 reads CATQASAGYGYTF. CDR3 in DNA: TGTGCCACTCAGGCCTCTGCTGGCTATGGCTACACCTTC.

The J gene is TRBJ2-2, the V gene TRBV4-2, with TRBD2 matching 14 bases. V was clipped by 2 bases and J by 5 bases; unmatched bases: 10. The CDR3 is 19 amino acids. Per germline, CDR1 LGHNA and CDR2 YNFKEQ. The CDR3 DNA sequence: TGTGCCAGCAGCCAAAACCCCCCGGGACTAGCGGGGGAAACCGGGGAGCTGTTTTTT. Its translation: CASSQNPPGLAGETGELFF.

CDR3 DNA sequence: TGTGCCACTCAGCTAGCGGAGACAGATACGCAGTATTTT. Translation: CATQLAETDTQYF. The rearrangement joins TRBV15 to TRBJ2-3, with TRBD2 identical over 7 bases. The CDR3 is 13 residues long. From germline, CDR1 is LNHNV and CDR2 YYDKDF (reference sequence). V was pared by 9 bases and J by 3 bases, with 6 bases of the junction left unmatched.

This clonotype was seen a few times. The CDR3 DNA sequence: TGTGCCAGCAGCTTTCCGCCGGGGGACAATTATAATTCACCCCTCCACTTT. This translates into CASSFPPGDNYNSPLHF. The chain carries TRBV11-2 and TRBJ1-6; D possibly corresponds to TRBD1 (6 bases). The germline V gene encodes CDR1 SGHAT and CDR2 FQNNGV. V lost 3 bases to trimming and J lost 4 bases, with 16 bases between them. The CDR3 is 17 residues long.

This chain joins TRBV10-3 and TRBJ2-2; D gene ambiguous. Trimming stripped 4 bases from V and 4 bases from J, with 10 bases between. Germline V gives CDR1 ENHRY, CDR2 SYGVKD. The CDR3 totals 14 residues. This CDR3 is CAISGFGATGELFF. The CDR3 DNA follows: TGTGCCATCAGTGGTTTCGGCGCCACCGGGGAGCTGTTTTTT.

This clonotype was found a few times. The rearrangement links TRBV3-1 to TRBJ1-2, with TRBD1 identical over 7 bases. The germline gives CDR1 LGHDT, CDR2 YNNKEL (reference sequence). CDR3 length: 15 amino acids. V gave up 4 bases and J gave up 2 bases; unmatched junction bases: 7. CDR3 loop: CASSRLDRLNYGYTF. Written as DNA, the CDR3 is TGTGCCAGCAGCCGACTGGACAGGCTAAACTATGGCTACACCTTC.

This clonotype has only a few counts. The chain joins TRBV20-1 to TRBJ2-4; D ambiguous. Trimming shortened V by 0 bases and J by 2 bases, and 14 bases separated the two germline ends. CDR1 is DFQATT and CDR2 is SNEGSKA in the germline V gene (reference sequence). The CDR3 is 16 residues long. Written as DNA, the CDR3 is TGCAGTGCTAGAGATCCCCAATCCCAAACCAAAAACATTCAGTACTTC. It is translated as CSARDPQSQTKNIQYF.

This clonotype was seen a handful of times. V usage is TRBV5-1 and J usage is TRBJ2-1; TRBD2 matches at 7 bases. Losses at the gene ends were 4 bases for V and 2 bases for J; bases not matched to a gene: 6. Germline V lookup: CDR1 SGHRS, CDR2 YFSETQ. This CDR3 is built from 15 residues. CDR3 coding DNA: TGCGCCAGCAGCGTTAGCGGGTTAACCTACAATGAGCAGTTCTTC. Its translation: CASSVSGLTYNEQFF.

This clonotype was seen a handful of times. The DNA of the CDR3 is TGTGCCAGCTCACCACCGACAGCAGGGGGCTCGTACGAGCAGTACTTC. Its protein product is CASSPPTAGGSYEQYF. This sequence joins TRBV18 and TRBJ2-7; 8 bases are a match to TRBD1. V trimming: 0 bases; J trimming: 4 bases; junction bases outside the gene matches: 8. Germline CDR1 KGHSH, CDR2 LQKENI. The CDR3 runs 16 residues.

The chain recombines TRBV6-1 with TRBJ2-5; a weak D match, TRBD2 (7 bases). Trimming cost V 0 bases and J 9 bases, with 20 bases left between them. There are 16 residues in the CDR3. From germline, CDR1 is MNHNS and CDR2 SASEGT. The CDR3 sequence is CASSEAWGGTRGAQYF. Written as DNA, the CDR3 is TGTGCCAGCAGTGAAGCTTGGGGGGGCACAAGGGGCGCCCAGTACTTC.

The table lists this clonotype with a few counts. This chain uses TRBV24-1 with TRBJ1-2, with D unclear. Germline V CDR1 and CDR2: KGHDR, SFDVKD. V lost 4 bases, J lost 4 bases, and 0 bases lay in between. This CDR3 contains 10 residues. The CDR3 DNA reads as TGTGCCACCAGTGACTATGGCTACACCTTC. This gives the protein CATSDYGYTF.

The genes are TRBV10-2 and TRBJ2-5; D ambiguous. Trimming removed 4 bases at V and 0 bases at J, with 6 bases between. The CDR3 has 13 amino acids. Per the germline V gene, CDR1 is WSHSY and CDR2 is SAAADI. The CDR3 is CASSARYQETQYF. The CDR3 nucleotides are TGCGCCAGCAGTGCCAGATACCAAGAGACCCAGTACTTC.

The chain uses TRBV6-2 or TRBV6-3 and TRBJ2-1; no clear D. Per germline, CDR1 MNHEY and CDR2 SVGEGT. V lost 3 bases, J lost 5 bases, and 17 bases lay in between. This CDR3 is built from 16 residues. The CDR3 DNA reads TGTGCCAGCAGTTATCGATCAGATTATTCGCACAATGAGCAGTTCTTC. Its protein is CASSYRSDYSHNEQFF.